Sequencing of this T cell receptor (beta chain) was carried out in a study of shared clonotypes between healthy human individuals. In the study's own analysis: For the immunoSEQ data, sequences were junction-only without quality scores, so filtering differed. The method was immunoSEQ multiplex PCR; TCRdb's version includes in-frame clones alone and lacks a portion of them. The V and J calls and clone size are taken from that table; D and trimming were inferred from the DNA. Of approximately 2.3 million clones listed, roughly 93% are singletons. With 3 bases clipped from V and 5 bases from J, the junction kept 7 bases outside the gene matches. CDR1 and CDR2 from the germline V gene are SNHLY and FYNNEI. The CDR3 covers 14 residues.

Sequences were obtained from naive CD4+ T cells from PBMCs. The subset is: CD45RA+ positively selected. The chain is built from TRBV2 and TRBJ2-7, with TRBD2 matching 7 bases. The source of this sequence is a man between 18 and 35 years old in good health. Some clones in this sample may be carry-over from other donors' samples. CDR3: CASSEGREWDEQYF. The DNA for the CDR3 is TGTGCCAGCAGTGAGGGGCGGGAGTGGGACGAGCAGTACTTC.